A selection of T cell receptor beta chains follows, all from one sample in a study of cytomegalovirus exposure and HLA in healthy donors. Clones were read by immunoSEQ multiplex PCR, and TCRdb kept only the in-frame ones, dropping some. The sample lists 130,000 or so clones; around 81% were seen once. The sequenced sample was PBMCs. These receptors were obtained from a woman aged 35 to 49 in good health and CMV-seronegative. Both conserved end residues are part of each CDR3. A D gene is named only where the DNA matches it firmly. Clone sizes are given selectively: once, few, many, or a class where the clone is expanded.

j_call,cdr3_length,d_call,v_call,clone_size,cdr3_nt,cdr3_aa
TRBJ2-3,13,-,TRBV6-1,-,TGTGCCAGCTATGGTAGCAACGCAGATACGCAGTATTTT,CASYGSNADTQYF
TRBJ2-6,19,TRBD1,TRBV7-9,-,TGTGCCAGCAGCCCCCGATATCGGGACAGGGTCCCTGGGGCCAACGTCCTGACTTTC,CASSPRYRDRVPGANVLTF
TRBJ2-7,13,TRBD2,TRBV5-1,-,TGCGCCAGCAGCTGGACTAGCCAGAACGAGCAGTACTTC,CASSWTSQNEQYF
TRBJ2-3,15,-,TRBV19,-,TGTGCCAGTAGTATAGGTCGGGGTCAAACAGATACGCAGTATTTT,CASSIGRGQTDTQYF
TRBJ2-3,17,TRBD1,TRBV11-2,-,TGTGCCAGCAGCCTAGCCGGCAGGGGGCTAATCACAGATACGCAGTATTTT,CASSLAGRGLITDTQYF
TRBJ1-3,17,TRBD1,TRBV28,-,TGTGCCAGCAGTGGGGACAGGGCCTGGATCGGCGGAAACACCATATATTTT,CASSGDRAWIGGNTIYF
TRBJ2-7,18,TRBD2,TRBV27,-,TGTGCCAGCAGGCGGACGTCCACGGTATTTGCGGGAGCAGGCGAGCAGTACTTC,CASRRTSTVFAGAGEQYF
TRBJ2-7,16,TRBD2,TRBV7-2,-,TGTGCCAGCAGCTTACAAGCCGGGACTAGCGGGAGTGAGCAGTACTTC,CASSLQAGTSGSEQYF
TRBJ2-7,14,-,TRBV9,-,TGTGCCAGCAGCGTAGACCCAGGCTTTCGGGAGCAGTACTTC,CASSVDPGFREQYF
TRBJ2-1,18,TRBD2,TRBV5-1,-,TGCGCCAGCAGCTCGGGGACTAGCGGGGGGGCCGGTTACAATGAGCAGTTCTTC,CASSSGTSGGAGYNEQFF
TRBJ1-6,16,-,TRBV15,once,TGTGCCACCAGTGGCGAAGCGGGTCCGGGGAATTCACCCCTCCACTTT,CATSGEAGPGNSPLHF
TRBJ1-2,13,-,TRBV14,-,TGTGCCAGCAGCCAAGTCTTGAACTATGGCTACACCTTC,CASSQVLNYGYTF
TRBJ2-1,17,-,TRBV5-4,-,TGTGCCAGCACCTCGACCGGTGGACAGTTCACCTACAATGAGCAGTTCTTC,CASTSTGGQFTYNEQFF
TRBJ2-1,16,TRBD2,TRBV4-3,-,TGCGCCAGCAGCCAAGAGGGGACTAGCGGGCTAAATGAGCAGTTCTTC,CASSQEGTSGLNEQFF
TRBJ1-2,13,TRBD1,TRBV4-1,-,TGCGCCAGCAGCCAAGCAGGGGGCTATGGCTACACCTTC,CASSQAGGYGYTF
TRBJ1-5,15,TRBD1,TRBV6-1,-,TGTGCCAGCAACAAGGACAGGGGAAGGAATCAGCCCCAGCATTTT,CASNKDRGRNQPQHF
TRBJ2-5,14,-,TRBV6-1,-,TGTGCCAGCAGTGAAGATCTTAGCGGAGAGACCCAGTACTTC,CASSEDLSGETQYF
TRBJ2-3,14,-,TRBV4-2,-,TGTGCCAGCAGCCTTAGGGGCTTTGCAGATACGCAGTATTTT,CASSLRGFADTQYF
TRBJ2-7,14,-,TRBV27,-,TGTGCCAGCAGTCCGCTCCCGGGGTTCTACGAGCAGTACTTC,CASSPLPGFYEQYF
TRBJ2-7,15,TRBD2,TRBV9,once,TGTGCCAGCAGCGTCGGGACTAGCGAACTCTACGAGCAGTACTTC,CASSVGTSELYEQYF
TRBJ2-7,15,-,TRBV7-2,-,TGTGCCAGCAGCTTAGGTAGCGGTTCCCCCTACGAGCAGTACTTC,CASSLGSGSPYEQYF
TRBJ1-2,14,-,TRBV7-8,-,TGTGCCAGCAGCTTAAGTCCAGGGGACTATGGCTACACCTTC,CASSLSPGDYGYTF
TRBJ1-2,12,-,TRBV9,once,TGTGCCAGCGGAGGACCCCCGGATGGCTACACCTTC,CASGGPPDGYTF
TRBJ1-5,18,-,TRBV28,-,TGTGCCAGCAACACACAGGGTGGATTCGTTGGGAGCAATCAGCCCCAGCATTTT,CASNTQGGFVGSNQPQHF
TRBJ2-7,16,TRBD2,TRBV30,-,TGTGCCTGGAGTGTCGTTAGCGGGGGCCTCTCCTACGAGCAGTACTTC,CAWSVVSGGLSYEQYF
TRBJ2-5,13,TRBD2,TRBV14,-,TGTGCCAGCAGCCAAGACTTGGGGACTAGTCCGTACTTC,CASSQDLGTSPYF
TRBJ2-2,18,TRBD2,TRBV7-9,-,TGTGCCAGCAGCTTAGGACTAGCGGGAATTCTGAACACCGGGGAGCTGTTTTTT,CASSLGLAGILNTGELFF
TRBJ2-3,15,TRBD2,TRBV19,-,TGTGCCAGTAGTATGGCAAGCGGGGGTCCAGATACGCAGTATTTT,CASSMASGGPDTQYF
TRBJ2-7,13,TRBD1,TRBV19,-,TGTGCCAGTAGTAAAGAGGGAAACAGGGGGCGGCACTTC,CASSKEGNRGRHF
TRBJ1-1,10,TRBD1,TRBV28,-,TGTGCCAGCAGGGGGACAGGGGCTTTCTTT,CASRGTGAFF
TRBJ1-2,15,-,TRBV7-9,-,TGTGCCCCTTGGGAGGGGGTGGGACTTAACTATGGCTACACCTTC,CAPWEGVGLNYGYTF
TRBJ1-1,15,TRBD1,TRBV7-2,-,TGTGCCAGCAGTTACCACCGAGGGGGCTACACTGAAGCTTTCTTT,CASSYHRGGYTEAFF
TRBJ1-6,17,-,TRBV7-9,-,TGTGCCAGCAGCTTTACCGGGACACCTATCGGGAATTCACCCCTCCACTTT,CASSFTGTPIGNSPLHF
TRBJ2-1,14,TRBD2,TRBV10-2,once,TGCGCCAGCAGCGGGGGGGAGTACTACAATGAGCAGTTCTTC,CASSGGEYYNEQFF
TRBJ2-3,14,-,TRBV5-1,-,TGCGCCAGCAGCTTGGGGGCGATCACAGATACGCAGTATTTT,CASSLGAITDTQYF
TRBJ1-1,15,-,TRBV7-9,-,TGTGCCAGCAGCCAACTACAGGGCCCGAACACTGAAGCTTTCTTT,CASSQLQGPNTEAFF
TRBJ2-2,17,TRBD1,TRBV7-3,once,TGTGCCAGCAGCTTAAGGGGGACAGGGAGGAGCACCGGGGAGCTGTTTTTT,CASSLRGTGRSTGELFF
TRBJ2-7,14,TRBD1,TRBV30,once,TGTGCCTGGAGTGTAACAGGGGGGTACTACGAGCAGTACTTC,CAWSVTGGYYEQYF
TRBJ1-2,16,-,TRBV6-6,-,TGTGCCAGCAGTTATAACTACCCCGAGGGTTACTATGGCTACACCTTC,CASSYNYPEGYYGYTF